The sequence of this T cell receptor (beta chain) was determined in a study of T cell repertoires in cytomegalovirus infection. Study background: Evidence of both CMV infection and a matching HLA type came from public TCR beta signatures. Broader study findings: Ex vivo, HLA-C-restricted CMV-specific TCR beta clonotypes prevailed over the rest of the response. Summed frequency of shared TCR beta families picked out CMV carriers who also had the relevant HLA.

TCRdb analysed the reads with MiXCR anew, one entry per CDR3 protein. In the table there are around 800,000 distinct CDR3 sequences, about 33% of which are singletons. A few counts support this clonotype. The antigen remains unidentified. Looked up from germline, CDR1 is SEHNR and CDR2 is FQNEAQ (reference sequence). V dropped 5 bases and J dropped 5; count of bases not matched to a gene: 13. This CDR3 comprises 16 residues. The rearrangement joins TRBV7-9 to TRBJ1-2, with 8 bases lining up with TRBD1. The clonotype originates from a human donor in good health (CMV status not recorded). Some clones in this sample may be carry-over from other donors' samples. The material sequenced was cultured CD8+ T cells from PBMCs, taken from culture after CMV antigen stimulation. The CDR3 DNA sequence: TGTGCCAGCAGCACCTACCTCGGACAGGGTCGATATGGCTACACCTTC. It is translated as CASSTYLGQGRYGYTF.